The rows below give T cell receptor beta chains drawn from one sample of a study of blood T cell repertoires in COVID-19. Some clones are missing from TCRdb's copy, which holds only in-frame ones; the method was immunoSEQ multiplex PCR. This sample yields roughly 150,000 clones, of which less than 85% are seen a single time; around 8% belongs to the top ten. What was sequenced was peripheral blood. The receptors were sampled from a woman aged 60-75 years with COVID-19, enrolled during active disease. Both conserved end residues are part of each CDR3. Each record gives: D gene, J gene, V gene, clone size, CDR3 DNA, CDR3 protein. D genes are given only for firm matches. Size is omitted from some rows. Given values are once, few, many or a class for expanded clones.

>NA|TRBJ2-3|TRBV11-3|NA
TGTGCCAGCAGCCCCGGCCCCGGGGGGCCTTCAATCCTCACAGATACGCAGTATTTT
CASSPGPGGPSILTDTQYF
>TRBD2|TRBJ2-1|TRBV28|once
TGTGCCAGCAGCCCTAGGGCGGGAGGTTCCTACAATGAGCAGTTCTTC
CASSPRAGGSYNEQFF
>TRBD1|TRBJ1-1|TRBV28|NA
TGTGCCAGCAGTCCAATCCCCGGACAGGCCGAAGCTTTCTTT
CASSPIPGQAEAFF
>TRBD1|TRBJ1-2|TRBV28|NA
TGTGCCGGCAACAGGGGGGTAGGTGGCTACACCTTC
CAGNRGVGGYTF
>TRBD2|TRBJ2-1|TRBV27|NA
TGTGCCAGCAGTCCCGGGACTAGCGGGGACAATGAGCAGTTCTTC
CASSPGTSGDNEQFF
>NA|TRBJ2-7|TRBV21-1|NA
TGTGCCAGCAGCCAGCGGGGGTACGAGCAGTACTTC
CASSQRGYEQYF
>NA|TRBJ2-5|TRBV25-1|NA
TGTGCCAGCAGTGAATACGGCGGCGCGGGCAGAGCCTTGATGACCCAGTACTTC
CASSEYGGAGRALMTQYF
>NA|TRBJ2-1|TRBV7-3|NA
TGTGCCAGCAGCTTATATCTCGACAATGAGCAGTTCTTC
CASSLYLDNEQFF
>TRBD2|TRBJ2-7|TRBV5-1|once
TGCGCCAGCAGCTTGGCTCCTCTAGCGGGACCCAACGAGCAGTACTTC
CASSLAPLAGPNEQYF
>NA|TRBJ2-1|TRBV18|NA
TGTGCCAGCTCACCACTCTACACCAGGGGACGGCCCTACAATGAGCAGTTCTTC
CASSPLYTRGRPYNEQFF
>TRBD2|TRBJ2-7|TRBV12-3/TRBV12-4|NA
TGTGCCAGCAACGGCCCCCCGGGGGGCGAGCAGTACTTC
CASNGPPGGEQYF
>TRBD2|TRBJ2-5|TRBV19|NA
TGTGCCAGTAGTACTCGGGGGGGCCGGGAGACCCAGTACTTC
CASSTRGGRETQYF
>TRBD1|TRBJ2-2|TRBV19|NA
TGTGCCAGTAGTGCCGGGACAGGGAGGACCGGGGAGCTGTTTTTT
CASSAGTGRTGELFF
>NA|TRBJ2-3|TRBV7-2|NA
TGTGCCAGCATCTCCGGCAGAAGTGGGGAGGCCACAGATACGCAGTATTTT
CASISGRSGEATDTQYF
>TRBD2|TRBJ2-7|TRBV20-1|NA
TGCAGTGCTAGTCCGCCTAGCGGAACCTACGAGCAGTACTTC
CSASPPSGTYEQYF
>TRBD1|TRBJ2-1|TRBV9|NA
TGTGCCAGCAGCGGCCGACAGGGGAGCTACAATGAGCAGTTCTTC
CASSGRQGSYNEQFF
>NA|TRBJ2-5|TRBV14|NA
TGTGCCAGCAGCGCACGACAGGGAGGCAGGGAGACCCAGTACTTC
CASSARQGGRETQYF
>NA|TRBJ2-5|TRBV2|NA
TGTGCCAGCAGGCCGGGACTTCCTTTAGAGACCCAGTACTTC
CASRPGLPLETQYF
>TRBD1|TRBJ2-3|TRBV5-6|NA
TGTGCCAGCAGCTCTGCGACAGGGACCACGCAGTATTTT
CASSSATGTTQYF
>TRBD1|TRBJ1-1|TRBV27|NA
TGTGCCAGCAGTTTATCCGTAACAGGGGGCCTCACTGAAGCTTTCTTT
CASSLSVTGGLTEAFF
>NA|TRBJ2-5|TRBV3-1/TRBV3-2|once
TGTGCCAGCAGCCAATGGCAGAAAGAGACCCAGTACTTC
CASSQWQKETQYF
>NA|TRBJ1-5|TRBV30|NA
TGTGCCTGGAAAACCGGGGGGAATCAGCCCCAGCATTTT
CAWKTGGNQPQHF
>NA|TRBJ1-3|TRBV6-5|NA
TGTGCCACCGGTGGGGGCCCCTTCTCTGGAAACACCATATATTTT
CATGGGPFSGNTIYF
>TRBD1|TRBJ2-2|TRBV9|NA
TGTGCCAGCAGCGAACGGACAGGGGAGACCGGGGAGCTGTTTTTT
CASSERTGETGELFF
>TRBD2|TRBJ2-3|TRBV19|NA
TGTGCCAGTAGTTTAGGACTAGCGGGGGGGTCCACAGATACGCAGTATTTT
CASSLGLAGGSTDTQYF
>NA|TRBJ1-2|TRBV7-9|NA
TGTGCCAGCAGCGCCGATGGAGGGGACTATGGCTACACCTTC
CASSADGGDYGYTF
>TRBD2|TRBJ2-7|TRBV4-3|few
TGCGCCAGCAGCAAAACGCTAGCGGTCCCCTACGAGCAGTACTTC
CASSKTLAVPYEQYF
>NA|TRBJ2-5|TRBV15|NA
TGTGCCACCAGCTCTACCGTCGAGGAGACCCAGTACTTC
CATSSTVEETQYF
>TRBD1|TRBJ1-2|TRBV30|few
TGTGCCTGGGGGGGACAGGGGAGAGGGTATGGCTACACCTTC
CAWGGQGRGYGYTF
>NA|TRBJ2-5|TRBV7-9|NA
TGTGCCAGCAGCCGAAGGGTGGAGGGGGAGACCCAGTACTTC
CASSRRVEGETQYF
>TRBD2|TRBJ2-5|TRBV5-1|NA
TGCGCCAGCAGCTTGGCAGTCGGGGGGGCACAGGAGACCCAGTACTTC
CASSLAVGGAQETQYF
>NA|TRBJ1-4|TRBV29-1|NA
TGCAGCGCAGGAAGCTCAGGGGATGGGGAAAAACTGTTTTTT
CSAGSSGDGEKLFF
>NA|TRBJ1-2|TRBV5-4|NA
TGTGCCAGCAGCTTGGTTACGTCAGGGGCTGGCTACACCTTC
CASSLVTSGAGYTF
>TRBD1|TRBJ1-3|TRBV9|NA
TGTGCCAGCAGCGTAGGAACACAGGGGAACTCTGGAAACACCATATATTTT
CASSVGTQGNSGNTIYF
>TRBD1|TRBJ1-2|TRBV5-1|few
TGCGCCAGCAGCTGGGGACAGGGGGCAGGTGGCTACACCTTC
CASSWGQGAGGYTF
>TRBD2|TRBJ2-1|TRBV7-2|NA
TGTGCCAGCAGCCCAGGACTAGCGGGAGAATTTTGGAATGAGCAGTTCTTC
CASSPGLAGEFWNEQFF
>TRBD2|TRBJ2-7|TRBV5-1|NA
TGCGCCAGCAGCTTGGAAGGCGGGAGCCCCCCCTACGAGCAGTACTTC
CASSLEGGSPPYEQYF
>NA|TRBJ1-4|TRBV12-5|NA
TGTGCTAGTGGTCCGAACAGGTTCCCTAATGAAAAACTGTTTTTT
CASGPNRFPNEKLFF
>NA|TRBJ1-1|TRBV4-3|NA
TGCGCCAGCAGCCACGGATCCGGGGACACTGAAGCTTTCTTT
CASSHGSGDTEAFF
>TRBD1|TRBJ1-1|TRBV11-2|NA
TGTGCCAGCAGCCCACAGGGGGCGAGGACTGAAGCTTTCTTT
CASSPQGARTEAFF
>TRBD2|TRBJ2-7|TRBV27|NA
TGTGCCAGCAGTTTCCACCCCTCGGGGGGGGGCGAGCAGTACTTC
CASSFHPSGGGEQYF
>NA|TRBJ1-5|TRBV12-3/TRBV12-4|NA
TGTGCCAGCAGTTTCGGTGTGAACCAGCCCCAGCATTTT
CASSFGVNQPQHF
>NA|TRBJ2-1|TRBV12-3/TRBV12-4|once
TGTGCCAGCAGTTATGACTACCCAGGTGAGCAGTTCTTC
CASSYDYPGEQFF
>TRBD1|TRBJ2-5|TRBV7-2|NA
TGTGCCAGCAGCCAGGACAGGGGGGGTTCTGGGACCCAGTACTTC
CASSQDRGGSGTQYF
>NA|TRBJ1-5|TRBV20-1|NA
TGCAGTGCTAGTGTGAACCGGGATCAGCCCCAGCATTTT
CSASVNRDQPQHF
>NA|TRBJ1-4|TRBV5-1|NA
TGCGCCAGCAGTTCCACAGGGTTAACTAATGAAAAACTGTTTTTT
CASSSTGLTNEKLFF
>NA|TRBJ1-1|TRBV7-2|NA
TGTGCCAGCAGCTTTCTTAGTGAAGCTTTCTTT
CASSFLSEAFF
>NA|TRBJ1-1|TRBV30|NA
TGTGCCTTTTCGGAGGTGGGCACTGAAGCTTTCTTT
CAFSEVGTEAFF
>NA|TRBJ1-5|TRBV6-8|many
TGTGCCAGCAGCCACGCGGGTTCCAATCAGCCCCAGCATTTT
CASSHAGSNQPQHF
>TRBD2|TRBJ2-1|TRBV29-1|NA
TGCAGCGTTGAAAACGTTGCGGGAGCTCCCAATGAGCAGTTCTTC
CSVENVAGAPNEQFF
>TRBD1|TRBJ2-2|TRBV29-1|NA
TGCAGCGTCCCACTTTCGACAGGGGTTGGAACCGGGGAGCTGTTTTTT
CSVPLSTGVGTGELFF
>NA|TRBJ1-1|TRBV7-2|NA
TGTGCCAGCAGCTATAAACAGGGAAACACTGAAGCTTTCTTT
CASSYKQGNTEAFF
>TRBD1|TRBJ2-5|TRBV5-8|NA
TGTGCCAGCAGCTTGGGTCAGGGGGCCGGGGGAGAGACCCAGTACTTC
CASSLGQGAGGETQYF
>NA|TRBJ1-3|TRBV5-6|NA
TGTGCCAGCAGCGACCTTTCCGACAACTCTGGAAACACCATATATTTT
CASSDLSDNSGNTIYF
>NA|TRBJ2-3|TRBV29-1|NA
TGCAGCGTGGCCCCTTTAGGGGCCAGAAGGACAGATACGCAGTATTTT
CSVAPLGARRTDTQYF
>NA|TRBJ2-3|TRBV2|NA
TGTGCCAGCAGAGAGCGGATCGGGATTAATACGCAGTATTTT
CASRERIGINTQYF
>TRBD1|TRBJ2-7|TRBV11-1|NA
TGTGCCAGCAGCCCTCGGGACAGGGGCTCCTACGAGCAGTACTTC
CASSPRDRGSYEQYF
>TRBD1|TRBJ1-2|TRBV7-9|few
TGTGCCAGCAGCCTAGGGACAGGGGGTAACAGCTATGGCTACACCTTC
CASSLGTGGNSYGYTF